A single sample gave rise to the 28 T cell receptor beta chains below, sequenced in a study of blood T cell repertoires in COVID-19. Data came from immunoSEQ multiplex PCR; TCRdb stores just in-frame clones and leaves some out. The sample has about 250,000 clones, approximately 82% seen once. The specimen was PBMCs or T cells enriched from blood (not recorded which). The receptors come from a man between 40 and 49 years old who had been exposed to COVID-19.

The chain uses TRBV12-3 or TRBV12-4 and TRBJ1-4; no clear D. The CDR3 extends over 11 amino acids. V gave up 6 bases and J gave up 7 bases, with 6 bases separating them. The CDR3 loop is CASSPSEKLFF. In DNA form, the CDR3 reads TGTGCCAGCAGCCCTAGTGAAAAACTGTTTTTT.

V and J are TRBV3-1 (or the pseudogene TRBV3-2) and TRBJ2-5; 8 bases match TRBD2. Germline V CDR1 and CDR2: LGHDT, YNNKEL (reference sequence). The CDR3 covers 15 residues. Germline trimming cut 6 bases from V and 2 bases from J; bases unmatched to any gene: 8. The CDR3 loop is CASRGLLAAQETQYF. CDR3 DNA: TGTGCCAGCAGGGGACTACTAGCGGCTCAAGAGACCCAGTACTTC.

The rearrangement joins TRBV20-1 to TRBJ1-5; a weak D match, TRBD1 (5 bases). In germline, CDR1 is DFQATT, CDR2 SNEGSKA (reference sequence). The CDR3 is made up of 15 amino acids. The V and J ends lost 3 bases and 6 bases respectively, with 18 bases between them. The chain's CDR3 is CSASTSGGVSQPQHF. The CDR3 DNA reads as TGCAGTGCTAGTACTTCGGGGGGAGTGTCTCAGCCCCAGCATTTT.

The V call is TRBV2, the J call TRBJ2-3; 10 positions match TRBD2. With 7 bases clipped from V and 0 bases from J, the junction kept 10 bases outside the gene matches. This CDR3 contains 17 residues. The germline CDR1 and CDR2 sequences are SNHLY and FYNNEI. CDR3 nucleotides: TGTGCCAGCACTAGGCTAGCGGGAGTTAGAAGCACAGATACGCAGTATTTT. It yields the protein CASTRLAGVRSTDTQYF.

This rearrangement joins TRBV4-2 to TRBJ2-1; tentative D call: TRBD2 (6 bases). The germline CDR1 and CDR2 sequences are LGHNA and YNFKEQ. V was cut by 4 bases and J by 0 bases, with 16 bases left in between. The CDR3 sequence is 17 residues long. The CDR3 here is CASSRRPGDLSYNEQFF. The CDR3 DNA reads as TGTGCCAGCAGCCGCCGCCCGGGGGACCTCTCCTACAATGAGCAGTTCTTC.

The gene calls are TRBV24-1 and TRBJ2-5; the match to TRBD1 covers 7 bases. Germline V CDR1 and CDR2: KGHDR, SFDVKD. The ends lost 3 bases at V and 5 bases at J; junction bases unmatched: 8. The CDR3 is 15 amino acids. The CDR3 bases are TGTGCCACCAGTGATCCGACGACAGGGTGGGAGACCCAGTACTTC. It translates to CATSDPTTGWETQYF.

V usage is TRBV14 and J usage is TRBJ1-5; a possible D gene is TRBD1 (5 bases). Looked up from germline, CDR1 is SGHDN and CDR2 is FVKESK. The CDR3 has 15 amino acids. V lost 4 bases, J lost 0 bases, and 10 bases lay in between. The chain's CDR3 is CASSPQEYSNQPQHF. CDR3 coding DNA: TGTGCCAGCAGCCCACAGGAATATAGCAATCAGCCCCAGCATTTT.

The V and J genes are TRBV19 and TRBJ2-6, with 7 positions matching TRBD1. The V gene end was trimmed by 9 bases and the J gene end by 1 base; junction bases not matched to a gene: 21. This CDR3 comprises 20 residues. Germline V lookup: CDR1 LNHDA, CDR2 SQIVND (reference sequence). The CDR3 nucleotides read TGTGCCAGCCGACCAACCGTAGGACAGGACCCGAAATCTGGGGCCAACGTCCTGACTTTC. Translating it yields CASRPTVGQDPKSGANVLTF.

The J gene is TRBJ2-3, the V gene TRBV7-3; D is possibly TRBD2 (5 bases). Germline assignment: CDR1 SGHTA and CDR2 FQGTGA. The CDR3 loop spans 14 amino acids. Deletions cut 5 bases from V and 4 bases from J, with 13 bases between. The CDR3 loop is CASSRSNGADTQYF. DNA of the CDR3: TGTGCCAGCAGCCGTAGTAACGGGGCAGATACGCAGTATTTT.

The genes are TRBV24-1 and TRBJ2-1, with TRBD2 matching 10 bases. The CDR3 is made up of 15 amino acids. CDR1 KGHDR and CDR2 SFDVKD come from the germline V gene. V dropped 9 bases and J dropped 9; count of bases not matched to a gene: 13. The CDR3 DNA follows: TGTGCCACCTCATTAGCGGGAGGCGGCGTAAGTGAGCAGTTCTTC. This translates into CATSLAGGGVSEQFF.

The rearrangement links TRBV9 to TRBJ2-5, with 8 bases that match TRBD2. The CDR3 totals 18 residues. Germline V gene lookup returns CDR1 SGDLS and CDR2 YYNGEE. V was clipped by 0 bases and J by 2 bases; unmatched bases: 12. The CDR3 spells CASSVVAGTSKIQETQYF. For the CDR3, the DNA is TGTGCCAGCAGCGTAGTCGCGGGGACTAGTAAGATTCAAGAGACCCAGTACTTC.

This clone has more than one count but fewer than ten. V and J are TRBV5-4 and TRBJ1-2, with TRBD1 matching over 10 bases. The V and J ends lost 6 bases and 8 bases, in that order; junction bases with no gene match: 7. The CDR3 loop spans 13 amino acids. The V gene's germline CDR1 is SGHNT and CDR2 YYREEE (reference sequence). The CDR3 protein is CASTQTGGKGYTF. CDR3 in DNA: TGTGCCAGCACCCAGACAGGGGGCAAAGGCTACACCTTC.

The chain recombines TRBV14 with TRBJ1-2, with TRBD1 as a possible D gene (5 bases). The V and J ends lost 4 bases and 4 bases respectively, with 16 bases between them. CDR1 and CDR2 from the germline V gene are SGHDN and FVKESK. The CDR3 runs 15 residues. CDR3 sequence (DNA): TGTGCCAGCAGCCTTCCGGGTTCCCAGGGCTATGGCTACACCTTC. This translates into CASSLPGSQGYGYTF.

The chain combines TRBV6-4 with TRBJ2-3; 8 nucleotides align to TRBD2. V shed 3 bases, J shed 4 bases, and the junction held 3 bases outside the gene matches. In germline, CDR1 is MRHNA, CDR2 SNTAGT. The CDR3 spans 14 residues. CDR3 region: CASSENGRADTQYF. The CDR3 region has the DNA TGTGCCAGCAGTGAGAACGGGAGGGCAGATACGCAGTATTTT.

The chain combines TRBV7-6 with TRBJ2-1; D gene ambiguous. V was cut by 3 bases and J by 6 bases, with 24 bases left in between. Germline assignment: CDR1 SGHVS and CDR2 FNYEAQ. The length of the CDR3 is 18 residues. CDR3 sequence (DNA): TGTGCCAGCAGCTTTATCGCTTATGATAGAAAGCCACTCAATGAGCAGTTCTTC. Translation gives CASSFIAYDRKPLNEQFF.

The CDR3, as DNA: TGTGCCAGCTCACCAGAGAGGGCAGGAGAGACCCAGTACTTC. Protein: CASSPERAGETQYF. This chain joins TRBV18 and TRBJ2-5, with D maybe TRBD2 (5 bases). The germline V gene has CDR1 KGHSH and CDR2 LQKENI. The CDR3 loop spans 14 amino acids. The germline V and J ends were trimmed by 2 bases and 4 bases, with 11 bases remaining between them. Using reference TRBV18 and TRBJ2-5 for the parts outside the CDR3, the full variable domain is NAGVMQNPRHLVRRRGQEARLRCSPMKGHSHVYWYRQLPEEGLKFMVYLQKENIIDESGMPKERFSAEFPKEGPSILRIQQVVRGDSAAYFCASSPERAGETQYFGPGTRLLVL.

The chain employs TRBV7-8 and TRBJ1-2, with TRBD1 identical over 10 bases. This CDR3 has 14 residues. Germline loops: CDR1 SGHVS, CDR2 FQNEAQ. V lost 5 bases to trimming and J lost 6 bases; unmatched junction nucleotides: 6. CDR3 protein: CASSPGTGENGYTF. The CDR3 DNA is TGTGCCAGCAGCCCCGGGACAGGGGAGAATGGCTACACCTTC.

V gene TRBV18 combines with J gene TRBJ2-7; D is perhaps TRBD2 (7 bases). CDR1 and CDR2 from the germline V gene are KGHSH and LQKENI. The CDR3 is 16 amino acids. V lost 1 base to trimming and J lost 6 bases, with 19 bases between them. The CDR3: CASSPLGSTAGAEQYF. The DNA for the CDR3 is TGTGCCAGCTCACCACTGGGATCTACTGCGGGGGCCGAGCAGTACTTC. Filled out from reference TRBV18 and TRBJ2-7, the complete variable domain reads NAGVMQNPRHLVRRRGQEARLRCSPMKGHSHVYWYRQLPEEGLKFMVYLQKENIIDESGMPKERFSAEFPKEGPSILRIQQVVRGDSAAYFCASSPLGSTAGAEQYFGPGTRLTVT.

The chain couples TRBV9 to TRBJ2-2, with D possibly being TRBD2 (5 bases). Germline-derived CDR1 and CDR2 are SGDLS and YYNGEE. This CDR3 comprises 16 residues. Trimming shortened V by 4 bases and J by 6 bases, and 19 bases separated the two germline ends. As DNA, the CDR3 is TGTGCCAGCAGCAGCGGAGAGGTCAGGTTTTCCGGGGAGCTGTTTTTT. It codes for CASSSGEVRFSGELFF.

This clone was detected once. The CDR3 DNA is TGTGCCAGCAGCCTCCGTAGGGGGGGGGAAGCGTCAAACATTCAGTACTTC. It translates to CASSLRRGGEASNIQYF. The rearrangement joins TRBV11-3 to TRBJ2-4, with D tentatively TRBD2 (7 bases). With 5 bases removed from V and 6 bases from J, the gap between germline ends came to 23 bases. Germline V gene lookup returns CDR1 SGHNT and CDR2 YENEEA. The CDR3 runs 17 residues.

This rearrangement joins TRBV11-2 to TRBJ1-6; D gene uncertain. The germline CDR1 and CDR2 sequences are SGHAT and FQNNGV. The CDR3 has 13 amino acids. Trimming took 4 bases from V and 8 from J, leaving 9 bases between them. The CDR3 coding sequence is TGTGCCAGCAGCTCCAATGAGCATTCACCCCTCCACTTT. The encoded protein is CASSSNEHSPLHF.

CDR3 protein: CASSPGGVLPRLFF. The DNA for the CDR3 is TGTGCCAGCAGCCCCGGCGGGGTACTACCGCGACTGTTTTTT. This chain links TRBV7-9 with TRBJ2-2, with D perhaps matching TRBD2 (6 bases). With 5 bases removed from V and 14 bases from J, the gap between germline ends came to 21 bases. Germline V lookup: CDR1 SEHNR, CDR2 FQNEAQ (reference sequence). The CDR3 runs to 14 residues.

The V gene is TRBV4-1, the J gene TRBJ1-1; 7 bases agree with TRBD1. There are 15 residues in the CDR3. Germline lookup yields CDR1 MGHRA and CDR2 YSYEKL. The J segment lost 4 bases and the V segment lost 4 bases, leaving 9 bases of the junction unmatched. CDR3 coding DNA: TGCGCCAGCAGCCGTAGCGTCGACAGGGTCACTGAAGCTTTCTTT. Translated, it gives CASSRSVDRVTEAFF.

The chain carries TRBV9 and TRBJ1-1; 7 bases agree with TRBD1. This CDR3 has 14 residues. The junction had 9 bases not matched to a gene; V was cut back by 0 bases and J by 10 bases. CDR1 and CDR2 (germline): SGDLS, YYNGEE. For the CDR3, the DNA is TGTGCCAGCAGCGTAGGATTCGCGACAGGGTCAGCTTTCTTT. Protein product: CASSVGFATGSAFF.

The chain has TRBV7-9 and TRBJ2-2; 7 bases match TRBD2. V lost 1 base and J lost 3; bases outside the gene matches: 11. CDR3 length equals 18 residues. The germline CDR1 and CDR2 sequences are SEHNR and FQNEAQ (reference sequence). CDR3 sequence: CASSLVPSRLAHTGELFF. The CDR3 bases are TGTGCCAGCAGCTTAGTCCCGTCTCGACTAGCTCACACCGGGGAGCTGTTTTTT.

This clone was counted once. This chain uses TRBV6-2 or TRBV6-3 with TRBJ2-5, with D maybe TRBD2 (5 bases). CDR1 and CDR2 (germline): MNHEY, SVGEGT. The CDR3 is 14 residues long. The germline V and J ends were trimmed by 4 bases and 5 bases, with 14 bases remaining between them. In DNA form, the CDR3 reads TGTGCCAGCAGTTTTATTAGCGTTTCGGAGACCCAGTACTTC. This encodes CASSFISVSETQYF.

V and J are TRBV10-3 and TRBJ1-3; D is unresolved. This CDR3 comprises 15 residues. Germline lookup yields CDR1 ENHRY and CDR2 SYGVKD. Trimming removed 4 bases at V and 0 bases at J, with 10 bases between. DNA for the CDR3: TGTGCCATCAGTGGAGGCATCTCCTCTGGAAACACCATATATTTT. It is translated as CAISGGISSGNTIYF.

V gene TRBV7-2 combines with J gene TRBJ1-6; D is uncertain. CDR3 length equals 16 residues. Trimming shortened V by 1 base and J by 9 bases, and 16 bases separated the two germline ends. Per germline, CDR1 SGHTA and CDR2 FQGNSA. The CDR3 protein is CASSLVLPLEGSPLHF. CDR3 bases: TGTGCCAGCAGCTTAGTGCTACCACTAGAAGGTTCACCCCTCCACTTT.